This T cell receptor beta chain stems from a study of T-cell reconstitution after alpha-beta-depleted transplantation in children. This clonotype has just a few counts. Preparing the TCRbeta library involved the use of unique molecular identifiers. One entry per CDR3 protein, called by TCRdb with MiXCR from the PCR reads. The sample carries 250,000 to 300,000 distinct CDR3 sequences, about a tenth recorded once. V lost 7 bases, J lost 2 bases, and 9 bases stayed unmatched. Germline V gene data show CDR1 as SQVTM and CDR2 as ANQGSEA. The CDR3 spans 14 residues. The sample consisted of PBMCs from the stem cell graft donor, taken from the stem cell graft. The V and J genes are TRBV29-1 and TRBJ2-3; 7 bases line up with TRBD2. The receptor was isolated from a human donor who donated a stem cell graft to a child with SCID. The CDR3 sequence is CSATRGVLTDTQYF. The CDR3 DNA follows: TGCAGCGCTACCCGGGGGGTTCTCACAGATACGCAGTATTTT.